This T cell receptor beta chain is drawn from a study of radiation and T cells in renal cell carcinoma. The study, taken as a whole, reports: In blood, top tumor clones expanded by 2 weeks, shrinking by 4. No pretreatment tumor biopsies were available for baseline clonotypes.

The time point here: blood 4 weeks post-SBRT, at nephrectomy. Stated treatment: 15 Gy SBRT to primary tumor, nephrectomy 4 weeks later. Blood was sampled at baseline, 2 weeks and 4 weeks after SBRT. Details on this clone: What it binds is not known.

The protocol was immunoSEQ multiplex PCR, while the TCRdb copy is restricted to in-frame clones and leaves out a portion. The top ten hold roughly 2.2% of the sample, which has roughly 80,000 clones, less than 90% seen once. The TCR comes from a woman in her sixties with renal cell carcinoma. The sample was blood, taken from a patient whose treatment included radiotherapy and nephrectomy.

CDR3: CASKILSSNYGYTF. For the CDR3, the DNA is TGTGCCAGCAAAATTCTGAGCTCGAACTATGGCTACACCTTC. This chain uses TRBV2 with TRBJ1-2, with no clear D. From germline, CDR1 is SNHLY and CDR2 FYNNEI. V lost 7 bases and J 2 bases, leaving 14 bases between the germline ends. This CDR3 region has 14 residues.